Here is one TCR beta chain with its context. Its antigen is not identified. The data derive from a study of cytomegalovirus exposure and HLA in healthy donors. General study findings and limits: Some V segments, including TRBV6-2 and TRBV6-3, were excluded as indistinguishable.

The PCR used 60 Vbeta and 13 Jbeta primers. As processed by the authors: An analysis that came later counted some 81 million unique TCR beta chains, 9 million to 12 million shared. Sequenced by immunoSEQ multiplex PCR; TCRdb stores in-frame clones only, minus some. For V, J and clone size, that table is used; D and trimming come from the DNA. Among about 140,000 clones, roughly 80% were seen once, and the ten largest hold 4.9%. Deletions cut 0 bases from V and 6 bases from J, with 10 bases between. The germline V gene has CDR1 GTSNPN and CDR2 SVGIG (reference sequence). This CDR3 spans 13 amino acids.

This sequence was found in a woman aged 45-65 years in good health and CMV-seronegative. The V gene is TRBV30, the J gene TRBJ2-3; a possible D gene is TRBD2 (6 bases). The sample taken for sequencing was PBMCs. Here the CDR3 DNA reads TGTGCCTGGAGTGTCGGGGGTACGGATACGCAGTATTTT. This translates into CAWSVGGTDTQYF.